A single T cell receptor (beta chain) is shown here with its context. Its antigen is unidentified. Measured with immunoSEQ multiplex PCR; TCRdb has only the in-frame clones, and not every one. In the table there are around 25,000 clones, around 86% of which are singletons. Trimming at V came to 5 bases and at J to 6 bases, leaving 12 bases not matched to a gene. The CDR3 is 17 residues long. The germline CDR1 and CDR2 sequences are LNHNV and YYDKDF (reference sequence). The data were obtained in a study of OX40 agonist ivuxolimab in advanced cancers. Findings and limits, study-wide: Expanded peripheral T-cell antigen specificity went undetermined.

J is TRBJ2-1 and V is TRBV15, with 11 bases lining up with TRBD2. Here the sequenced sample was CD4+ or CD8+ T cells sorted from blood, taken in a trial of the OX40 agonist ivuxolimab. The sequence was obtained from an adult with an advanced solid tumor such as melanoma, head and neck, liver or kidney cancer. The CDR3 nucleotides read TGTGCCACCAGCGGCCCTTTAGCGGGAGGGCCAGGCAATGAGCAGTTCTTC. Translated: CATSGPLAGGPGNEQFF.